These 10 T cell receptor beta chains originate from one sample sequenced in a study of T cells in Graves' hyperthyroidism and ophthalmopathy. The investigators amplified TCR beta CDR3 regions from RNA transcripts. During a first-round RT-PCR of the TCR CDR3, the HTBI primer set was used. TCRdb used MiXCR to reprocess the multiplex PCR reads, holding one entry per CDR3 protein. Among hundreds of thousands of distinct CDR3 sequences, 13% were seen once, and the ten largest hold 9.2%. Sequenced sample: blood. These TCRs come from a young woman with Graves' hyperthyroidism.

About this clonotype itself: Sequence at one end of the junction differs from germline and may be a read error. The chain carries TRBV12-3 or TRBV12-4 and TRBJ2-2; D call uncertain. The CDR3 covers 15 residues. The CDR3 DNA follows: TGTGCCAGCAGCTTAGAGGTTACGAACACCGGGGAGCTGTTTTTT. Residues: CASSLEVTNTGELFF.

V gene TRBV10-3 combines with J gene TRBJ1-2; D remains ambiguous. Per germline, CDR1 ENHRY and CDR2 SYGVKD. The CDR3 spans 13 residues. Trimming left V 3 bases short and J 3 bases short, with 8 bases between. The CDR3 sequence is CAISDGGYYGYTF. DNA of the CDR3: TGTGCCATCAGTGACGGCGGTTACTATGGCTACACCTTC.

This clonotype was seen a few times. The CDR3 protein is CASSLEAGTQPGEQYF. The CDR3 DNA follows: TGCGCCAGCAGCTTGGAGGCCGGTACCCAACCAGGAGAGCAGTACTTC. The chain has TRBV5-1 and TRBJ2-7, with unresolved D. The CDR3 has 16 amino acids. V lost 0 bases and J 7 bases, leaving 20 bases between the germline ends. Germline V gene data show CDR1 as SGHRS and CDR2 as YFSETQ.

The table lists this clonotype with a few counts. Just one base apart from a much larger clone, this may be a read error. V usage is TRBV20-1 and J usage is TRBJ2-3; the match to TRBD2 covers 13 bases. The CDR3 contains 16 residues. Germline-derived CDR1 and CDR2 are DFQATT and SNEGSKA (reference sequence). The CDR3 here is CSAPGLAGKSTNTQYF. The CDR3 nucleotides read TGCAGTGCTCCGGGACTAGCGGGAAAAAGCACAAATACGCAGTATTTT.

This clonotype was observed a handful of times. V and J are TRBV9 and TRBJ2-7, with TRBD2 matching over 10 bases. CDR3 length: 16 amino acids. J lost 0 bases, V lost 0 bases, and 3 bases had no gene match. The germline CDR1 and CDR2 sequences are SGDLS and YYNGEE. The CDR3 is CASSVGLAGGSYEQYF. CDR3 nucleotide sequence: TGTGCCAGCAGCGTAGGATTAGCGGGGGGCTCCTACGAGCAGTACTTC.

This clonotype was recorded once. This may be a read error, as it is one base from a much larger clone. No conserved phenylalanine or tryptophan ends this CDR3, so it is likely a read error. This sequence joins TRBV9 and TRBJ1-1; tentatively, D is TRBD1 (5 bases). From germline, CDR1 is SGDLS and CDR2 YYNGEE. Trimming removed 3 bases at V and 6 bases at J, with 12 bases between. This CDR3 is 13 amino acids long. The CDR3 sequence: CASSEGTFSEAFS. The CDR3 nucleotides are TGTGCCAGCAGCGAGGGGACGTTTTCTGAAGCTTTCTCT.

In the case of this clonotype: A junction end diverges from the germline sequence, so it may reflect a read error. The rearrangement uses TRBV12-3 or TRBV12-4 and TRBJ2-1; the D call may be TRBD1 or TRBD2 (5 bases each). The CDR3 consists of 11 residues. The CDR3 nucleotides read TGTGCCAGCAGTTATATGGGGGTGGAGGTCTTC. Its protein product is CASSYMGVEVF.

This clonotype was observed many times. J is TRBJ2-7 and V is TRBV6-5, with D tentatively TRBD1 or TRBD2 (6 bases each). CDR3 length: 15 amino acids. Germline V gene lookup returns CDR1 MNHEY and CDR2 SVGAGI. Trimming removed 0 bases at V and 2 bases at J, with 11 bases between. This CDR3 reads CASSYSKGGPYEQYF. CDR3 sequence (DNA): TGTGCCAGCAGTTACTCGAAGGGGGGACCCTACGAGCAGTACTTC.

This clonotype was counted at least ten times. The CDR3 DNA reads TGTGCCAGCACAATGGGGGACAGAAACACCGGGGAGCTGTTTTTT. Translation: CASTMGDRNTGELFF. The chain employs TRBV6-1 and TRBJ2-2; 7 bases are a match to TRBD1. The V gene end was trimmed by 7 bases and the J gene end by 2 bases; junction bases not matched to a gene: 7. Germline V gene lookup returns CDR1 MNHNS and CDR2 SASEGT. This CDR3 is built from 15 residues.

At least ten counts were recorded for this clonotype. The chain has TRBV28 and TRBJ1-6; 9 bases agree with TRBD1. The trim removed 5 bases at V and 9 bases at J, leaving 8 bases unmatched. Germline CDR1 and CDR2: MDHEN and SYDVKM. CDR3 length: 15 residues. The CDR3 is CASSVRDRVTSPLHF. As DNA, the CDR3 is TGTGCCAGCAGTGTCCGGGACAGGGTAACTTCACCCCTCCACTTT.